This T cell receptor beta chain was sequenced during a study of T cell repertoires in aging, cancer and after chemotherapy. Study-wide context: Paired samples before and after chemotherapy came from chronic lymphocytic leukemia patients on fludarabine- or bendamustine-based regimens. The whole study produced a dataset of about 8.8 million TCR reads. Whole-study findings and limits: Immunological memory after chemotherapy cannot be judged from the repertoire data.

Germline CDR1 and CDR2: MNHEY and SMNVEV (reference sequence). This CDR3 comprises 15 residues. V was cut by 0 bases and J by 8 bases, with 16 bases left in between. TRB rearrangements spanning V, D and J were amplified using mixed TRB-A/B primers. TCRdb called the multiplex PCR reads again in MiXCR, with one record for every CDR3 protein. This table has 6,000 to 8,500 distinct CDR3 sequences, approximately 22% appearing once. Judged by abundance, this clonotype is medium-sized. Its target is not known. TCR beta rearrangements were amplified from peripheral blood genomic DNA. V gene TRBV27 combines with J gene TRBJ1-2; TRBD1 might be the D (5 bases). The sample comprised blood. This clonotype originated in a human donor with a blood cancer. The CDR3 nucleotides are TGTGCCAGCAGTTTATCGAGAACAGGTGAAATCGGCTACACCTTC. Translation: CASSLSRTGEIGYTF.